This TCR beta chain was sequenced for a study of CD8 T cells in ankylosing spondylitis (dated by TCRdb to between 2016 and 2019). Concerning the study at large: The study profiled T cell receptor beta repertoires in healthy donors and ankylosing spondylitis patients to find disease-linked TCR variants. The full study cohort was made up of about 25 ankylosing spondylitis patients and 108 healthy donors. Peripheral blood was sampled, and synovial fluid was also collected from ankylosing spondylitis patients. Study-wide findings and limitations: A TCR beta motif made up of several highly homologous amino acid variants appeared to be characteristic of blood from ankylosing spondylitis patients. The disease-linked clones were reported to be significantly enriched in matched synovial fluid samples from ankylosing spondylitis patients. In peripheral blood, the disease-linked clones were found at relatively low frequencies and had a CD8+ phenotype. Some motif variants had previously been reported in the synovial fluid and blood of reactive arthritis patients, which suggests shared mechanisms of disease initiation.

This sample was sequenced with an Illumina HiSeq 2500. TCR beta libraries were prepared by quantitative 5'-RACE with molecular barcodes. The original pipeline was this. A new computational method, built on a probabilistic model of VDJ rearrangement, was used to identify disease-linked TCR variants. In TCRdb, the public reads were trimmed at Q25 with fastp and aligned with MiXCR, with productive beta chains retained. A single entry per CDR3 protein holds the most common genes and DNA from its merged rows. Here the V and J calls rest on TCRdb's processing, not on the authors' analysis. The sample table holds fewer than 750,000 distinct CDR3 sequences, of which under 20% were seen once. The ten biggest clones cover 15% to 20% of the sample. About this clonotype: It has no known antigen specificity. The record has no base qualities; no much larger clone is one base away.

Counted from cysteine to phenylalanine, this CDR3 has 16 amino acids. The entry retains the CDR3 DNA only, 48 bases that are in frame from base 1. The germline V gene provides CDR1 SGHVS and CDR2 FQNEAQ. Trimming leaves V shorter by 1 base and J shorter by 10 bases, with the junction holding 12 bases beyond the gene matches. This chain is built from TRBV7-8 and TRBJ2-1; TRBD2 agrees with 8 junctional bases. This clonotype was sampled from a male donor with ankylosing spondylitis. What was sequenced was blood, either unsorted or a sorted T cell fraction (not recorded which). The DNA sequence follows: TGTGCCAGCAGCTTAGTTCAGCGGGAGAAAGGTAGGGAGCAGTTCTTC. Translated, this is CASSLVQREKGREQFF.